A single sample gave rise to the 17 T cell receptor beta chains below, sequenced in a study of blood T cell repertoires in COVID-19. Sequencing used immunoSEQ multiplex PCR; TCRdb keeps in-frame clones, though not all of them. The sample has fewer than 300,000 clones, 88% seen once. What was sequenced was PBMCs or T cells enriched from blood (not recorded which). All receptors come from a woman aged 40 to 55 with acute COVID-19.

This chain's CDR3 is CASSLGQGYEQYF. The CDR3 bases are TGTGCCAGCAGTTTGGGACAGGGCTACGAGCAGTACTTC. The chain combines TRBV12-3 or TRBV12-4 with TRBJ2-7, with 9 positions matching TRBD1. Trimming removed 3 bases from V and 3 bases from J; junction bases left unmatched: 0. This CDR3 has 13 amino acids.

The chain uses TRBV2 and TRBJ2-2, with TRBD1 as a possible D gene (6 bases). Germline loops: CDR1 SNHLY, CDR2 FYNNEI. CDR3 length equals 15 residues. Trimming removed 5 bases at V and 1 base at J, with 11 bases between. The CDR3 nucleotides are TGTGCCAGCAGTTTACAGGGCCTGAACACCGGGGAGCTGTTTTTT. It specifies CASSLQGLNTGELFF. The whole variable domain, remainder taken from reference TRBV2 and TRBJ2-2, is EPEVTQTPSHQVTQMGQEVILRCVPISNHLYFYWYRQILGQKVEFLVSFYNNEISEKSEIFDDQFSVERPDGSNFTLKIRSTKLEDSAMYFCASSLQGLNTGELFFGEGSRLTVL.

This clone was observed a single time. This sequence joins TRBV5-1 and TRBJ1-4; 9 nucleotides match TRBD1. Trimming cost V 0 bases and J 8 bases; bases outside gene matches: 11. The V gene's germline CDR1 is SGHRS and CDR2 YFSETQ. The CDR3 covers 17 residues. The CDR3 nucleotides read TGCGCCAGCAGCTTGGAGGGACAGGGAGCGGTTAGAGAAAAACTGTTTTTT. It is translated as CASSLEGQGAVREKLFF.

The chain is built from TRBV14 and TRBJ2-7; 8 bases align to TRBD2. This CDR3 contains 15 residues. Germline V gene data show CDR1 as SGHDN and CDR2 as FVKESK. V lost 2 bases, J lost 5 bases, and 8 bases stayed unmatched. The CDR3 protein is CASSQPGLVTHEQYF. CDR3 DNA sequence: TGTGCCAGCAGCCAACCGGGACTAGTTACCCACGAGCAGTACTTC.

The chain joins TRBV5-7 to TRBJ1-1; the match to TRBD1 covers 9 bases. TRBV5-7 is an ORF, with its function uncertain. The CDR3 extends over 15 amino acids. V trimming: 3 bases; J trimming: 5 bases; junction bases outside the gene matches: 8. CDR3 loop: CASSYSRDRVTEAFF. CDR3 nucleotides: TGTGCCAGCAGCTACTCCCGGGACAGGGTTACTGAAGCTTTCTTT.

The chain links TRBV11-2 to TRBJ1-1; a weak D match, TRBD1 (5 bases). The ends were cut back, 0 bases at V and 5 bases at J, with 19 bases in the middle. Germline lookup yields CDR1 SGHAT and CDR2 FQNNGV. This CDR3 has 17 residues. CDR3 in amino acids: CASSLDRAPGGKTEAFF. The CDR3, as DNA: TGTGCCAGCAGCTTAGACCGGGCCCCTGGGGGGAAAACTGAAGCTTTCTTT.

This chain uses TRBV24-1 with TRBJ2-1; D gene unclear. V lost 12 bases and J lost 5, with 10 bases in between. Germline-derived CDR1 and CDR2 are KGHDR and SFDVKD. The CDR3 is 11 residues long. CDR3 region: CAAAANNEQFF. The CDR3 coding sequence is TGTGCCGCTGCGGCAAACAATGAGCAGTTCTTC.

The chain combines TRBV10-3 with TRBJ2-2, with a tentative D call TRBD1 (6 bases). This CDR3 has 14 residues. The germline V gene encodes CDR1 ENHRY and CDR2 SYGVKD. The V gene lost 2 bases and the J gene lost 6 bases, with 10 bases spanning the gap. Here the CDR3 DNA reads TGTGCCATCAGTGAGCCTCGGACAGCCGGGGAGCTGTTTTTT. Translating it yields CAISEPRTAGELFF.

The chain joins TRBV9 to TRBJ2-1; no clear D gene. The V and J ends lost 2 bases and 0 bases respectively, with 6 bases between them. The CDR3 length is 14 residues. The germline V gene has CDR1 SGDLS and CDR2 YYNGEE. The CDR3 loop is CASSVSSSYNEQFF. The CDR3 DNA follows: TGTGCCAGCAGCGTTTCGAGCTCCTACAATGAGCAGTTCTTC.

Note on this clone: Other nucleotide sequences in the sample specify the same CDR3. The chain joins TRBV28 to TRBJ1-5; D ambiguous. The germline V gene has CDR1 MDHEN and CDR2 SYDVKM. This CDR3 spans 15 amino acids. Trimming took 2 bases from V and 2 from J, leaving 10 bases between them. The CDR3 nucleotides read TGTGCCAGCAGTTTAGTGGGGAGGGGCAATCAGCCCCAGCATTTT. Translating it yields CASSLVGRGNQPQHF.

This clone was picked up one time. The chain joins TRBV29-1 to TRBJ2-1, with 10 bases lining up with TRBD2. Losses at the gene ends were 6 bases for V and 7 bases for J; bases not matched to a gene: 9. The CDR3 is made up of 14 amino acids. Germline CDR1 SQVTM, CDR2 ANQGSEA. The CDR3 region has the DNA TGCAGCGTCAGAGCGGGAGGGCCAATAAATGAGCAGTTCTTC. Encoded protein: CSVRAGGPINEQFF.

The chain combines TRBV6-2 or TRBV6-3 with TRBJ1-4, with 7 bases lining up with TRBD1. The CDR3 totals 16 residues. J lost 8 bases, V lost 5 bases, and 14 bases had no gene match. Germline CDR1 reads MNHEY; CDR2 reads SVGEGT. The CDR3 is CASSQPRTGYPEKLFF. The CDR3 DNA sequence: TGTGCCAGCAGTCAACCTAGGACAGGTTACCCAGAAAAACTGTTTTTT.

This rearrangement joins TRBV24-1 to TRBJ1-2; tentative D call: TRBD1 (5 bases). V was clipped by 5 bases and J by 6 bases, with 12 bases between them. The CDR3 consists of 13 residues. Germline V lookup: CDR1 KGHDR, CDR2 SFDVKD. DNA for the CDR3: TGTGCCACCAGTGCCGGATGGGGGGATGGCTACACCTTC. This translates into CATSAGWGDGYTF.

The chain recombines TRBV11-2 with TRBJ1-1, with D possibly TRBD1 on 5 matching bases. V dropped 4 bases and J dropped 4 bases, with 19 bases sitting between them. CDR3 length: 16 residues. Germline CDR1 is SGHAT and CDR2 is FQNNGV. CDR3 region: CASSSGLRGVGTEAFF. CDR3 coding DNA: TGTGCCAGCAGCTCTGGGCTTAGGGGCGTAGGCACTGAAGCTTTCTTT.

This chain uses TRBV5-1 with TRBJ1-3; D uncertain. V dropped 0 bases and J dropped 1 base, with 11 bases sitting between them. The germline gives CDR1 SGHRS, CDR2 YFSETQ. CDR3 size: 16 residues. This CDR3 reads CASSLEYTKSGNTIYF. DNA of the CDR3: TGCGCCAGCAGCTTGGAGTACACAAAATCTGGAAACACCATATATTTT.

The rearrangement links TRBV18 to TRBJ1-5, with 10 bases identical to TRBD1. Germline CDR1 and CDR2: KGHSH and LQKENI. With 3 bases clipped from V and 4 bases from J, the junction kept 3 bases outside the gene matches. The CDR3 consists of 15 residues. The CDR3 sequence: CASSPTGGENQPQHF. DNA of the CDR3: TGTGCCAGCTCACCGACAGGGGGCGAGAATCAGCCCCAGCATTTT.

For this clone: An end of the junction differs from the germline gene, which may be a read error. The V gene is TRBV7-8, the J gene TRBJ1-2, with TRBD1 as a possible D gene (5 bases). CDR1 SGHVS and CDR2 FQNEAQ come from the germline V gene. The CDR3 covers 18 residues. The CDR3 nucleotides read TGTGCCAGCAGCTCCAAATCTCGGGTCACAGGTCCTTCTGATGGTTACACCTTC. Its translation: CASSSKSRVTGPSDGYTF.